This TCR beta chain was captured by sequencing in a study of T cell repertoires in cytomegalovirus infection. In the study overall: HLA-B-restricted CMV epitopes that are well studied were used alongside recently identified HLA-C-restricted ones. The public TCR beta signatures pointed to both CMV infection and matching HLA type.

The length of the CDR3 is 16 residues. Germline values: CDR1 SGHVS, CDR2 FQNEAQ. Deletions cut 1 base from V and 5 bases from J, with 17 bases between. This clonotype was counted between two and nine times. Antigen: not known. The study's findings and limits: The study found HLA-C-restricted CMV-specific TCR beta clonotypes dominating the ex vivo response. Cumulated frequencies of public TCR beta families served to identify carriers of CMV plus the relevant HLA.

In TCRdb, the reads were re-called with MiXCR into one record per CDR3 protein. The sample has roughly 180,000 distinct CDR3 sequences, roughly 21% seen once. Material: CD8+ T cells from cultured PBMCs, obtained from culture after CMV antigen stimulation. The chain carries TRBV7-8 and TRBJ1-1; tentatively, D is TRBD1 (5 bases). This receptor was taken from a human donor in good health (CMV status not recorded). Some clones in this sample may be carry-over from other donors' samples. CDR3 DNA: TGTGCCAGCAGCTTAGGGGCTAGAGGGACGAGGACTGAAGCTTTCTTT. It specifies CASSLGARGTRTEAFF.